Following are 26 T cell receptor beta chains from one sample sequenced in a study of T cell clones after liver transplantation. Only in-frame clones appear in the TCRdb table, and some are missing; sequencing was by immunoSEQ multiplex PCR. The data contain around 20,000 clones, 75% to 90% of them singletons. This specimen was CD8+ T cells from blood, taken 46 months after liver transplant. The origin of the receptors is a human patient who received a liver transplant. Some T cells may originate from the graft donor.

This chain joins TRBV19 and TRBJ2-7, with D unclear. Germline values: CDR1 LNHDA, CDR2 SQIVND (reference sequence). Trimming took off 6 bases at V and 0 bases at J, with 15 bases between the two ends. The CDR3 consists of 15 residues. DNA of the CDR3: TGTGCCAGTAGCCTTGGATTGGGGTTCTCCTACGAGCAGTACTTC. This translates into CASSLGLGFSYEQYF.

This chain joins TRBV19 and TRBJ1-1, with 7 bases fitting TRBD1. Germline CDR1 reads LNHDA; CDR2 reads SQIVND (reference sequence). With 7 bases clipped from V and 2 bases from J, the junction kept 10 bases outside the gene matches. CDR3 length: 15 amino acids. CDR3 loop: CASMWGVGGNTEAFF. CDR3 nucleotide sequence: TGTGCCAGTATGTGGGGGGTAGGGGGCAACACTGAAGCTTTCTTT.

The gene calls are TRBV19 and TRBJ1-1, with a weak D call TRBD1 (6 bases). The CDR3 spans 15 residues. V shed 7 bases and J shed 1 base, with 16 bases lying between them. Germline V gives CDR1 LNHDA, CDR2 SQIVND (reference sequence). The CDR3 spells CASIGGGARNTEAFF. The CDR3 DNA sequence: TGTGCCAGTATCGGAGGGGGGGCAAGGAACACTGAAGCTTTCTTT.

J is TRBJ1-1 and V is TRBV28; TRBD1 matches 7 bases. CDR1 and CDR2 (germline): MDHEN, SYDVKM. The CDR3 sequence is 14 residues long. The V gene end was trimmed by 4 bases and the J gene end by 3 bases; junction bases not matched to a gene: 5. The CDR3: CASSSPGQHTEAFF. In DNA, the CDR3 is TGTGCCAGCAGTTCTCCGGGACAGCACACTGAAGCTTTCTTT.

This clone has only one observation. The CDR3 here is CASSSRVATEAFF. The CDR3 nucleotides read TGTGCCAGCAGTTCCAGGGTAGCGACTGAAGCTTTCTTT. The J gene is TRBJ1-1, the V gene TRBV28; possibly TRBD1 for D (5 bases). CDR1 is MDHEN, CDR2 SYDVKM, per germline. The CDR3 extends over 13 amino acids. V was pared by 4 bases and J by 5 bases, with 11 bases between.

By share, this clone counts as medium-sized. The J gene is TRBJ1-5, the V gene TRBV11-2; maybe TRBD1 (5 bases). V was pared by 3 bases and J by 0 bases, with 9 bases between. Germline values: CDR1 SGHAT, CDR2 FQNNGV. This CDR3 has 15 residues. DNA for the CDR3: TGTGCCAGCAGCTTGGGGGGAGATAGCAATCAGCCCCAGCATTTT. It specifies CASSLGGDSNQPQHF. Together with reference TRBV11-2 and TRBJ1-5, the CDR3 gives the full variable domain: EAGVAQSPRYKIIEKRQSVAFWCNPISGHATLYWYQQILGQGPKLLIQFQNNGVVDDSQLPKDRFSAERLKGVDSTLKIQPAKLEDSAVYLCASSLGGDSNQPQHFGDGTRLSIL.

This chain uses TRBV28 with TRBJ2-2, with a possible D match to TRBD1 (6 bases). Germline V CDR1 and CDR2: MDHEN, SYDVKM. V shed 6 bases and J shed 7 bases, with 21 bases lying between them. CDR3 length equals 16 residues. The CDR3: CASSPSHTWGHGELFF. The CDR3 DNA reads TGTGCCAGCAGCCCTTCCCACACATGGGGGCACGGGGAGCTGTTTTTT.

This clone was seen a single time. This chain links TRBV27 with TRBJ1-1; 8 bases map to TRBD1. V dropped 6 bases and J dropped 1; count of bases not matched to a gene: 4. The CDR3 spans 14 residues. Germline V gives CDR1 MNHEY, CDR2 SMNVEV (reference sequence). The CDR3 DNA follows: TGTGCCAGCAGCAGGACAGGGTCGAACACTGAAGCTTTCTTT. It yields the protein CASSRTGSNTEAFF.

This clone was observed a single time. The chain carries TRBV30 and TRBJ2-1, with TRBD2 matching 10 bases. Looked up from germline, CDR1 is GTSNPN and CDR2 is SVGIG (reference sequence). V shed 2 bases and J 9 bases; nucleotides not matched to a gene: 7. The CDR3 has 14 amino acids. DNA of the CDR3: TGTGCCTGGAGTACAGCGGGAGGGCCCGGTGAGCAGTTCTTC. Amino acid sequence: CAWSTAGGPGEQFF.

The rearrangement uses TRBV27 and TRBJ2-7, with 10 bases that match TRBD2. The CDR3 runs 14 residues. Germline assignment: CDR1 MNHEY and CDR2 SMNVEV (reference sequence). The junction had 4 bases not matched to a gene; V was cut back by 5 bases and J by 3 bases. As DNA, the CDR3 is TGTGCCAGCAGTCCCCGGACTAGCGGCTACGAGCAGTACTTC. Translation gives CASSPRTSGYEQYF.

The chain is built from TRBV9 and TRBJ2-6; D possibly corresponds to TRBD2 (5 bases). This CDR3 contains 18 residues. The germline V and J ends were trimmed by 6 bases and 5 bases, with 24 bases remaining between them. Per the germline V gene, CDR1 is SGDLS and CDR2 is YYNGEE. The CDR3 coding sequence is TGTGCCAGCATCCAGCGGTACTCAAACAAAAGTCGGGCCAACGTCCTGACTTTC. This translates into CASIQRYSNKSRANVLTF.

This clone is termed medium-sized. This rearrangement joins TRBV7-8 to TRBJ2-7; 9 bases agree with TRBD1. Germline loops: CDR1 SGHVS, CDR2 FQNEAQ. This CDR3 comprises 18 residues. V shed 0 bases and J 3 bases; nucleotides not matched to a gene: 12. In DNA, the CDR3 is TGTGCCAGCAGCTTAGCCGCGGGACAGGGTTCCCTTAACTACGAGCAGTACTTC. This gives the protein CASSLAAGQGSLNYEQYF.

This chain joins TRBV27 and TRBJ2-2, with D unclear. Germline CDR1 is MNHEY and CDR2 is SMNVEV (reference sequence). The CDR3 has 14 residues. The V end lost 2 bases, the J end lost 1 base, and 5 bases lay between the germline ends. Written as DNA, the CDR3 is TGTGCCAGCAGTTTAGGGTTGAACACCGGGGAGCTGTTTTTT. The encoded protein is CASSLGLNTGELFF.

The CDR3 coding sequence is TGTGCCAGCAGTTCACAGGGAACCATGAACACTGAAGCTTTCTTT. Translation gives CASSSQGTMNTEAFF. The chain joins TRBV28 to TRBJ1-1, with D perhaps matching TRBD1 (6 bases). V was pared by 4 bases and J by 0 bases, with 12 bases between. The germline V gene encodes CDR1 MDHEN and CDR2 SYDVKM. The CDR3 runs 15 residues. Full variable domain (rest looked up from reference TRBV28 and TRBJ1-1): DVKVTQSSRYLVKRTGEKVFLECVQDMDHENMFWYRQDPGLGLRLIYFSYDVKMKEKGDIPEGYSVSREKKERFSLILESASTNQTSMYLCASSSQGTMNTEAFFGQGTRLTVV.

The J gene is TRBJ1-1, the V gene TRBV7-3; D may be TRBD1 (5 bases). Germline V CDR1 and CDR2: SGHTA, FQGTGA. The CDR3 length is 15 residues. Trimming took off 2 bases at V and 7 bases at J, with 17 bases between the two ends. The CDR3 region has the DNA TGTGCCAGCAGCTTAGTCTTGGGGATAGACAGTGAAGCTTTCTTT. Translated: CASSLVLGIDSEAFF.

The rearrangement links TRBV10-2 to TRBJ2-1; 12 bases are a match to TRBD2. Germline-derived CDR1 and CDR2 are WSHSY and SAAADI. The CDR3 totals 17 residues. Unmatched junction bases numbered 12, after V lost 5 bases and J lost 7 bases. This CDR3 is CASSPTGLAGGRNEQFF. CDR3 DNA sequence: TGCGCCAGCAGTCCGACGGGGCTAGCGGGAGGGAGGAATGAGCAGTTCTTC.

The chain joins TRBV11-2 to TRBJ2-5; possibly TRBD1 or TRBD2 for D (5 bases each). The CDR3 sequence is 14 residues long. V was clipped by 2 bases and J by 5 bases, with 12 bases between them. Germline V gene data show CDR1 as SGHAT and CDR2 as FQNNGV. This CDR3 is CASSLWDGVETQYF. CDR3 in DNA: TGTGCCAGCAGCTTATGGGACGGGGTCGAGACCCAGTACTTC.

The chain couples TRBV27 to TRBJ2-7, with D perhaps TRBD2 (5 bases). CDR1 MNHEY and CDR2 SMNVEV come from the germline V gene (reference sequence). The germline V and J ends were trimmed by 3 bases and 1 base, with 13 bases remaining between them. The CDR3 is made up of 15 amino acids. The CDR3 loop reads CASSFSQLVSYEQYF. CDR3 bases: TGTGCCAGCAGTTTCTCACAACTAGTTTCCTACGAGCAGTACTTC.

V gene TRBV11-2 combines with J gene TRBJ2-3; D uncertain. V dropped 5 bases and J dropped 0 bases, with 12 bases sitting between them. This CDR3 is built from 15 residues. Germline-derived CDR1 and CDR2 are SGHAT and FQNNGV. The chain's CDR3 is CASSPWGRSTDTQYF. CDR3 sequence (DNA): TGTGCCAGCAGCCCCTGGGGAAGGAGCACAGATACGCAGTATTTT.

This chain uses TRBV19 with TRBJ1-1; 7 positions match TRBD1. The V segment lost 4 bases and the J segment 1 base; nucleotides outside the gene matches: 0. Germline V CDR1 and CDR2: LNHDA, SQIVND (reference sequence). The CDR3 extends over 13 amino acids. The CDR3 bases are TGTGCCAGTAGTAACAGGGGGAACACTGAAGCTTTCTTT. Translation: CASSNRGNTEAFF.

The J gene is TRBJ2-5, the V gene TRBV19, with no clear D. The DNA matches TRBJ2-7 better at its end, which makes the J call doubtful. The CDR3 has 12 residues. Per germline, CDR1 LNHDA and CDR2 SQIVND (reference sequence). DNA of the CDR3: TGTGCCAGTAGTTATGGGAACTACGAGCAGTACTTC. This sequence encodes CASSYGNYEQYF.

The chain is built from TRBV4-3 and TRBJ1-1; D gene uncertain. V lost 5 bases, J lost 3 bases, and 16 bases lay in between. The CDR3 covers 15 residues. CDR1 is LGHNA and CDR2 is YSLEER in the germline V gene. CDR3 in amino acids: CASSLGSGLDTEAFF. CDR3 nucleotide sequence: TGCGCCAGCAGCTTAGGGAGCGGGTTGGACACTGAAGCTTTCTTT.

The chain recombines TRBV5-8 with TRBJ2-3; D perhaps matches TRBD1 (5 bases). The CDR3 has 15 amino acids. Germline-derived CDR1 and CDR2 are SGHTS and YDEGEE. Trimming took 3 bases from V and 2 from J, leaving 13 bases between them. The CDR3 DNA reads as TGTGCCAGCAGCTCCCAGGGTGTTTCCACAGATACGCAGTATTTT. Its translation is CASSSQGVSTDTQYF.

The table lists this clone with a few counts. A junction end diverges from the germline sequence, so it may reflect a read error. The chain's CDR3 is CASSDDVRAEGDF. For the CDR3, the DNA is TGTGCCAGCAGTGACGATGTACGAGCAGAGGGGGACTTC. This rearrangement joins TRBV6-5 to TRBJ2-7, with D possibly matching TRBD1 (6 bases). CDR1 and CDR2 (germline): MNHEY, SVGAGI. The CDR3 totals 13 residues.

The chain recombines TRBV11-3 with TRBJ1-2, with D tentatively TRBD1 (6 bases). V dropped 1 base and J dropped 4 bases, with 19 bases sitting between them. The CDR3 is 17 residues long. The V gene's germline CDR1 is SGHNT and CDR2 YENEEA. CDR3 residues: CASSLADRRPPFYGYTF. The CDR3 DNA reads TGTGCCAGCAGCTTAGCCGACAGGAGGCCCCCTTTCTATGGCTACACCTTC.

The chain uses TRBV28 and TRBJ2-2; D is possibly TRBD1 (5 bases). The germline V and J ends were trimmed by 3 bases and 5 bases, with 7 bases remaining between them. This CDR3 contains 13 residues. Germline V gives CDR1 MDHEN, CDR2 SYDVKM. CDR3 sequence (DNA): TGTGCCAGCAGTTTTCAGGGTACCGGGGAGCTGTTTTTT. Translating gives CASSFQGTGELFF.